This T cell receptor (beta chain) was sequenced for a study of shared clonotypes between healthy human individuals (dated by TCRdb to between 2020 and 2021). Broadly, across the study: A couple of women and a few men aged 18 to 49 years were included in the cohort. For each donor, CD4 naive and CD4 memory were each run on three plates, CD8 naive on two plates, and CD8 memory on one plate. To estimate repertoire size and how much clonotype sharing occurs between individuals, the study deeply sequenced the blood TCR repertoires of roughly 5 healthy adults. To increase sequencing depth and limit assay-specific biases, TCR repertoire library preparation and sequencing were carried out by different laboratories using diverse techniques. Per donor, leukapheresis produced somewhere between about 0.9 and 9.5 billion PBMCs.

The junction shows trimming of 0 bases on V and 7 bases on J, plus 7 bases between the germline ends. The germline V gene (reference sequence) gives CDR1 as MNHEY and CDR2 as SMNVEV. The CDR3, cysteine through phenylalanine, is 12 amino acids long. Only the CDR3 part of the read is kept: 36 bases, read in frame from the first base. The paper as a whole reports these results and caveats: Incomplete sequencing was indicated by rarefaction of sorted-subset datasets, despite the large sequencing depth. When a few donors were compared, the shared fraction of clonotypes was about 5.4% for naive CD4, roughly 3.4% for naive CD8, 2.3% for memory CD4, and 0.3% to 0.5% for memory CD8. Sampling was limited to blood, and TCR repertoires in tissue likely differ from TCR repertoires in blood. Higher generation probabilities were observed for clonotypes shared by all four sorted-subset donors than for non-shared clonotypes. Naive subsets generally had larger estimated clonotype richness than memory subsets did. The genetic and exposure-history diversity represented was limited by the small number of donors. Pairwise subsampling indicated that sequencing depth was expected to affect the degree of clonotype sharing among donors.

This clone was counted between two and nine times. Its antigen is currently not known. No base quality information exists; no much larger clone differs at one position. For the CD8 naive samples, CD45RO-negative cells were positively selected for CCR7, yielding a CD45RA+CCR7+ population from which TemRA cells were excluded. Donors were healthy HIV-negative adults with no recently reported acute infections or vaccinations. Only Caucasian adults living in Nashville, Tennessee, USA were represented among the donors. Blood was obtained by leukapheresis, after which PBMCs were separated by Ficoll-Histopaque density gradient centrifugation and cryopreserved in liquid nitrogen vapor phase. Analytical flow cytometry was used to check the purity and quantity of every magnetically sorted T cell population. Genomic DNA was isolated from each sorted fraction and quantified by UV absorbance on a Nanodrop 2000c.

Using the deep immunoSEQ assay, TCR CDR3 regions were amplified from genomic DNA by multiplex PCR. For each cell subset, the extracted genomic DNA was distributed evenly across all wells of several immunoSEQ 96-well plates, and each plate served as one replicate. Each replicate PCR for sorted subsets received approximately 220 ng genomic DNA, equal to roughly 30,000 T cell genomes. The purified libraries were quantified using a Qubit 3.0 fluorometer, sized with a Bioanalyzer 2100, and then quantified again using the KAPA Library Quantification kit. Every immunoSEQ 96-well plate was sequenced on a separate single-read 150-cycle Illumina NextSeq 550 flow cell. The source study handled its data this way. Because the immunoSEQ output included only junctional sequences and no quality scores, the filtering could not be the same as the filtering used for full-length reads. To assign V/J genes and CDR3, sequences were annotated against IMGT germline references using PyIR, a Python wrapper for IgBLAST v1.9. Reads with weak V/J assignments (E-value above 1e-6), missing CDR3, stop codons, out-of-frame junctions, or ambiguous translated residues were removed. V3J clonotypes were defined as sequences sharing an identical inferred V gene, J gene, and CDR3 amino acid sequence. To compute the percentage overlap between repertoires, the number of shared unique clonotypes was divided by the size of the smaller repertoire. RTK rarefaction, the Chao1 estimator, and Recon v2.1 estimates of unobserved clonotypes were used to assess repertoire richness. Generation probabilities were computed with OLGA for all TCRbeta clonotypes obtained by the gDNA method from a handful of donors. TCRdb holds this immuneACCESS table with in-frame rearrangements only. Some clones are missing; in checked studies, unresolved V genes explain under half, and the rest has no known cause. That table supplies the V and J calls and clone size; D and trimming were determined from the DNA. This sample is represented by around 610,000 clones; 95% to 96% of them were singletons. Jointly, the top ten make up approximately 0.12% of the sample.

Recombination linked TRBV27 to TRBJ2-7; the D gene is unclear. Sequenced: naive CD8+ T cells sorted from blood. What the cell subset or site label conveys for this sample: CD45RA+CCR7+. The TCR comes from a woman in her 30s in good health. The DNA reads as follows: TGTGCCAGCAGTTTATCGATGGCGGAGCAGTACTTC. This sequence encodes CASSLSMAEQYF.